Only one count was recorded for the clone carrying this T cell receptor (beta chain). The sample originates from a study of blood T cell repertoires in COVID-19. Only in-frame clones appear in the TCRdb table, and some are missing; sequencing was by immunoSEQ multiplex PCR. The repertoire has about 340,000 clones, about nine tenths of them found once; the top ten carry 7% to 8%. The CDR3 loop spans 15 amino acids. CDR1 SGHVS and CDR2 FQNEAQ come from the germline V gene. V gave up 3 bases and J gave up 2 bases; unmatched junction bases: 4. J is TRBJ1-1 and V is TRBV7-8, with 9 bases matching TRBD1. The receptor was isolated from a woman between 65 and 79 years old with COVID-19, enrolled during active disease. The sequencing sample was made of peripheral blood. CDR3 sequence (DNA): TGTGCCAGCAGCTTCCTGACAGGGGGAAACACTGAAGCTTTCTTT. Translated: CASSFLTGGNTEAFF.